The 9 T cell receptor beta chains below all came from one sample that was sequenced in a study of Tregs in tolerant kidney transplant recipients. Sequenced by immunoSEQ multiplex PCR; TCRdb stores in-frame clones only, minus some. Of around 50,000 clones in the sample, 83% were seen once. The sample consisted of CD4+ T cells from blood. The source is a human donor in good health.

The V gene is TRBV18, the J gene TRBJ2-7; D is perhaps TRBD2 (6 bases). The CDR3 sequence is 16 residues long. Germline V gene lookup returns CDR1 KGHSH and CDR2 LQKENI. V was clipped by 2 bases and J by 2 bases, with 16 bases between them. CDR3 region: CASSPVVAGPTYEQYF. DNA of the CDR3: TGTGCCAGCTCACCAGTAGTCGCGGGGCCGACCTACGAGCAGTACTTC.

The chain joins TRBV5-6 to TRBJ2-5, with D uncertain. Germline V gene lookup returns CDR1 SGHDT and CDR2 YYEEEE. The CDR3 loop spans 16 amino acids. Trimming took 4 bases from V and 7 from J, leaving 23 bases between them. CDR3 sequence (DNA): TGTGCCAGCAGCGACGTGTCCGTCGGTAGATGGGGGACCCAGTACTTC. Amino acids: CASSDVSVGRWGTQYF.

J is TRBJ2-3 and V is TRBV9, with D possibly matching TRBD1 (5 bases). The CDR3 covers 14 residues. The V end lost 2 bases, the J end lost 0 bases, and 7 bases lay between the germline ends. Germline values: CDR1 SGDLS, CDR2 YYNGEE. DNA for the CDR3: TGTGCCAGCAGCGTTACAGGTAGCACAGATACGCAGTATTTT. As protein: CASSVTGSTDTQYF.

This sequence joins TRBV7-2 and TRBJ2-2; 9 nucleotides match TRBD2. Unmatched junction bases numbered 6, after V lost 4 bases and J lost 6 bases. Germline loops: CDR1 SGHTA, CDR2 FQGNSA. CDR3 size: 15 residues. The chain's CDR3 is CASSSRRGGPGELFF. The DNA of the CDR3 is TGTGCCAGCAGCTCCCGGCGGGGGGGGCCCGGGGAGCTGTTTTTT.

J is TRBJ1-2 and V is TRBV28; possibly TRBD1 for D (6 bases). CDR3 size: 15 residues. Trimming removed 6 bases at V and 6 bases at J, with 20 bases between. Germline values: CDR1 MDHEN, CDR2 SYDVKM. The CDR3 loop is CASSPRRRGEHGYTF. The CDR3 bases are TGTGCCAGCAGCCCCCGCCGAAGGGGGGAGCATGGCTACACCTTC.

The chain employs TRBV18 and TRBJ2-1; D unclear. The V gene's germline CDR1 is KGHSH and CDR2 LQKENI. CDR3 length equals 15 residues. V dropped 1 base and J dropped 4 bases, with 11 bases sitting between them. In DNA form, the CDR3 reads TGTGCCAGCTCACCACGTCCTTTGGGGTACAATGAGCAGTTCTTC. This encodes CASSPRPLGYNEQFF.

The count of this clone is one. CDR3 sequence (DNA): TGTGCCAGCATGTGGAGGGTCGGGCGCACAGATACGCAGTATTTT. As protein: CASMWRVGRTDTQYF. The chain links TRBV2 to TRBJ2-3; weak D call: TRBD2 (6 bases). V was clipped by 7 bases and J by 1 base, with 15 bases between them. Germline V lookup: CDR1 SNHLY, CDR2 FYNNEI. This CDR3 is built from 15 residues.

Details on this clone: The same CDR3 arises from other DNA sequences in this sample as well. V is TRBV29-1 and J is TRBJ2-1, with no clear D. The V gene's germline CDR1 is SQVTM and CDR2 ANQGSEA. V lost 6 bases, J lost 3 bases, and 12 bases lay in between. The CDR3 has 13 amino acids. CDR3 amino acids: CSVPRLDYNEQFF. CDR3 nucleotide sequence: TGCAGCGTCCCGAGACTGGACTACAATGAGCAGTTCTTC.

The chain employs TRBV28 and TRBJ1-4; no firm D call. Trimming pared 6 bases from V and 8 bases from J, leaving 19 bases between. The germline V gene encodes CDR1 MDHEN and CDR2 SYDVKM. There are 15 residues in the CDR3. CDR3 in DNA: TGTGCCAGCAGGTCTACAGTGGGCTTTGGAGAAAAACTGTTTTTT. It translates to CASRSTVGFGEKLFF.